The 18 T cell receptor beta chains in this list originate from one sample, sequenced in a study of OX40 agonist ivuxolimab in advanced cancers. Here immunoSEQ multiplex PCR was the method, and the copy in TCRdb shows in-frame clones only, minus some. This table holds 50,000 to 70,000 clones, around 85% found once. The source was CD4+ or CD8+ T cells sorted from blood, collected in a trial of the OX40 agonist ivuxolimab. The receptors derive from an adult with an advanced solid tumor such as melanoma, head and neck, liver or kidney cancer.

The chain uses TRBV7-9 and TRBJ2-2; either TRBD1 or TRBD2 may fit D (6 bases each). Trimming cost V 5 bases and J 5 bases, with 18 bases left between them. The CDR3 totals 16 residues. The germline V gene has CDR1 SEHNR and CDR2 FQNEAQ (reference sequence). The CDR3 region is CASSRFMTGGTGELFF. For the CDR3, the DNA is TGTGCCAGCAGCCGATTCATGACAGGAGGGACCGGGGAGCTGTTTTTT.

As regards this clone: The sample has other DNA sequences that encode this CDR3 too. This chain uses TRBV30 with TRBJ1-2, with a possible D match to TRBD1 (5 bases). The length of the CDR3 is 10 residues. The V gene lost 3 bases and the J gene lost 8 bases, with 7 bases spanning the gap. Germline V gene data show CDR1 as GTSNPN and CDR2 as SVGIG (reference sequence). In DNA, the CDR3 is TGTGCCTGGAGAAAGGGGGGCTACACCTTC. Encoded protein: CAWRKGGYTF.

J is TRBJ2-5 and V is TRBV5-1, with 12 bases aligning to TRBD1. The V and J ends lost 4 bases and 5 bases, in that order; junction bases with no gene match: 9. CDR1 and CDR2 from the germline V gene are SGHRS and YFSETQ. There are 16 residues in the CDR3. CDR3 sequence (DNA): TGCGCCAGCAGCAGGACCGGGACAGGGGGCGAGGAGACCCAGTACTTC. Residues: CASSRTGTGGEETQYF.

CDR3 protein: CASSQLAGVHEQYF. The DNA for the CDR3 is TGTGCCAGCAGCCAACTAGCGGGAGTTCACGAGCAGTACTTC. J is TRBJ2-7 and V is TRBV14, with 10 bases that match TRBD2. Germline V CDR1 and CDR2: SGHDN, FVKESK. This CDR3 region has 14 residues. The junction had 3 bases not matched to a gene; V was cut back by 2 bases and J by 5 bases.

The chain is built from TRBV4-1 and TRBJ1-6, with D unclear. Germline-derived CDR1 and CDR2 are MGHRA and YSYEKL. V was pared by 0 bases and J by 8 bases, with 8 bases between. The CDR3 runs 14 residues. The CDR3, as DNA: TGCGCCAGCAGCCAAGATCCCCTGCATTCACCCCTCCACTTT. The encoded protein is CASSQDPLHSPLHF.

This chain uses TRBV29-1 with TRBJ1-1, with a possible D match to TRBD1 (6 bases). Germline V gives CDR1 SQVTM, CDR2 ANQGSEA. CDR3 length: 13 residues. Between the trimmed V and J ends, which lost 5 bases and 0 bases, there was a span of 10 bases. The CDR3 region is CSVRQAMNTEAFF. CDR3 nucleotide sequence: TGCAGCGTTAGACAGGCCATGAACACTGAAGCTTTCTTT. Full variable domain (remainder filled in from reference TRBV29-1 and TRBJ1-1): SAVISQKPSRDICQRGTSLTIQCQVDSQVTMMFWYRQQPGQSLTLIATANQGSEATYESGFVIDKFPISRPNLTFSTLTVSNMSPEDSSIYLCSVRQAMNTEAFFGQGTRLTVV.

This chain links TRBV2 with TRBJ2-6; D is perhaps TRBD2 (5 bases). Germline CDR1 SNHLY, CDR2 FYNNEI. The CDR3 consists of 16 residues. V was trimmed by 7 bases and J by 0 bases, leaving 13 bases between them. The CDR3 DNA is TGTGCCAGCACCGGGGATTATAGCTCTGGGGCCAACGTCCTGACTTTC. Protein product: CASTGDYSSGANVLTF.

This clone was counted only a few times. The gene calls are TRBV10-2 and TRBJ1-2; D gene unclear. The CDR3 is 12 residues long. V shed 2 bases and J shed 5 bases, with 6 bases lying between them. Germline V gene lookup returns CDR1 WSHSY and CDR2 SAAADI. CDR3 DNA sequence: TGCGCCAGCAGTGAGCGGGGTTATGGCTACACCTTC. It is translated as CASSERGYGYTF.

The V and J genes are TRBV20-1 and TRBJ1-2; D gene ambiguous. The CDR3 runs to 11 residues. V dropped 3 bases and J dropped 8 bases, with 10 bases sitting between them. Germline loops: CDR1 DFQATT, CDR2 SNEGSKA (reference sequence). The CDR3: CSARGPQGYTF. The CDR3 nucleotides read TGCAGTGCTAGGGGCCCTCAGGGCTACACCTTC.

This chain uses TRBV7-2 with TRBJ1-5, with 10 bases lining up with TRBD1. The CDR3 has 15 amino acids. Germline V gives CDR1 SGHTA, CDR2 FQGNSA. J gave up 5 bases and V 4 bases, and 5 bases lay outside the gene matches. CDR3 sequence reads: CASSSPDRGHQPQHF. The CDR3 DNA reads as TGTGCCAGCAGCTCCCCAGACAGGGGGCATCAGCCCCAGCATTTT. The full variable domain, rest sourced from reference TRBV7-2 and TRBJ1-5, is GAGVSQSPSNKVTEKGKDVELRCDPISGHTALYWYRQSLGQGLEFLIYFQGNSAPDKSGLPSDRFSAERTGGSVSTLTIQRTQQEDSAVYLCASSSPDRGHQPQHFGDGTRLSIL.

The chain combines TRBV11-3 with TRBJ2-2; the match to TRBD1 covers 7 bases. This CDR3 is 16 amino acids long. Losses at the gene ends were 5 bases for V and 0 bases for J; bases not matched to a gene: 6. Germline CDR1 is SGHNT and CDR2 is YENEEA. The DNA for the CDR3 is TGTGCCAGCAGCCCGTTGGGGACAGCGAACACCGGGGAGCTGTTTTTT. It specifies CASSPLGTANTGELFF.

The chain has TRBV7-9 and TRBJ1-1, with 9 nucleotides matching TRBD1. Unmatched junction bases numbered 7, after V lost 0 bases and J lost 5 bases. Germline CDR1 reads SEHNR; CDR2 reads FQNEAQ (reference sequence). There are 16 residues in the CDR3. The CDR3, as DNA: TGTGCCAGCAGCTTAGCCCAGACAGGGGGTGAGACTGAAGCTTTCTTT. It encodes CASSLAQTGGETEAFF.

This chain uses TRBV4-3 with TRBJ2-3; D gene unclear. Trimming took off 0 bases at V and 4 bases at J, with 17 bases between the two ends. Per germline, CDR1 LGHNA and CDR2 YSLEER. This CDR3 is 17 amino acids long. This CDR3 is CASSQEWKGGRSDTQYF. In DNA, the CDR3 is TGCGCCAGCAGCCAAGAATGGAAGGGTGGACGATCAGATACGCAGTATTTT.

Here the CDR3 DNA reads TGCAGCAGTTCCGGGACTTCTGCAGATACGCAGTATTTT. It yields the protein CSSSGTSADTQYF. V and J are TRBV29-1 and TRBJ2-3; weak D call: TRBD2 (6 bases). Germline V gives CDR1 SQVTM, CDR2 ANQGSEA. Deletions cut 8 bases from V and 4 bases from J, with 16 bases between. The CDR3 is 13 amino acids.

The V call is TRBV7-2, the J call TRBJ2-1, with no clear D. Germline lookup yields CDR1 SGHTA and CDR2 FQGNSA. The V gene lost 3 bases and the J gene lost 0 bases, with 9 bases spanning the gap. The CDR3 contains 15 residues. The CDR3: CASSFTRNSYNEQFF. As DNA, the CDR3 is TGTGCCAGCAGCTTCACGCGGAACTCCTACAATGAGCAGTTCTTC.

CDR3 loop: CASTGGVEQYF. Here the CDR3 DNA reads TGTGCCAGCACAGGGGGGGTCGAGCAGTACTTC. The rearrangement uses TRBV10-3 and TRBJ2-7; D is perhaps TRBD1 (8 bases). V was clipped by 10 bases and J by 6 bases, with 13 bases between them. Germline loops: CDR1 ENHRY, CDR2 SYGVKD. The CDR3 has 11 amino acids.

The V call is TRBV2, the J call TRBJ1-3, with D hard to call. Trimming removed 3 bases at V and 0 bases at J, with 9 bases between. Per the germline V gene, CDR1 is SNHLY and CDR2 is FYNNEI. There are 15 residues in the CDR3. The CDR3 is CASSEFQSSGNTIYF. In nucleotides, the CDR3 is TGTGCCAGCAGTGAGTTCCAAAGCTCTGGAAACACCATATATTTT.

The chain is built from TRBV5-4 and TRBJ2-3, with D tentatively TRBD2 (5 bases). CDR1 is SGHNT and CDR2 is YYREEE in the germline V gene (reference sequence). Trimming took off 0 bases at V and 2 bases at J, with 10 bases between the two ends. CDR3 length: 15 amino acids. The chain's CDR3 is CASSLASRLTDTQYF. The CDR3 DNA is TGTGCCAGCAGCTTGGCTAGCCGACTCACAGATACGCAGTATTTT.